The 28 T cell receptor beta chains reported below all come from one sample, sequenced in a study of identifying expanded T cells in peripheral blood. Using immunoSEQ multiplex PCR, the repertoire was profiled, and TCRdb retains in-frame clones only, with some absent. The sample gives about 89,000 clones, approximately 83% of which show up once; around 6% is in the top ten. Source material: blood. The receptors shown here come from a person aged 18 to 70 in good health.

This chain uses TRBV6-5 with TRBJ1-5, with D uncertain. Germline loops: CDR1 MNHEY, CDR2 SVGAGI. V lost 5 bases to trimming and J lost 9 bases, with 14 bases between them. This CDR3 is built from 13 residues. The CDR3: CASSQTRTGPQHF. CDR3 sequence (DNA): TGTGCCAGCAGTCAAACCAGAACTGGGCCCCAGCATTTT.

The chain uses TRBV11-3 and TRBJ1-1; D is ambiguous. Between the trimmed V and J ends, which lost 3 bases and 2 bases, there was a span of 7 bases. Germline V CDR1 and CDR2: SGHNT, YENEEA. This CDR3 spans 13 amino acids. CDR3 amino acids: CASSLRANTEAFF. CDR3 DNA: TGTGCCAGCAGCTTGCGGGCTAACACTGAAGCTTTCTTT.

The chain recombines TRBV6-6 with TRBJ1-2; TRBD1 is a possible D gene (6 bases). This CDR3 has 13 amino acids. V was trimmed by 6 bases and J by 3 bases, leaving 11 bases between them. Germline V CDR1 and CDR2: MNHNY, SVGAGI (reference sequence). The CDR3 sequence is CASRIGTYYGYTF. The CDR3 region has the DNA TGTGCCAGCAGGATCGGGACATACTATGGCTACACCTTC.

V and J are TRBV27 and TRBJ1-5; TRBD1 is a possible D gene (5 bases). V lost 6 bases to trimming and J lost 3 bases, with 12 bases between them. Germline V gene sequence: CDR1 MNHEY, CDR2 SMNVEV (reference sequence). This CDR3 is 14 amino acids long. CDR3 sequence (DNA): TGTGCCAGCAGCCCCCGGACAAACAATCAGCCCCAGCATTTT. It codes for CASSPRTNNQPQHF.

This chain's CDR3 is CASSLFGEQYF. For the CDR3, the DNA is TGTGCCAGCAGCTTATTTGGGGAGCAGTACTTC. The chain employs TRBV7-2 and TRBJ2-7; no firm D call. The V and J ends lost 2 bases and 7 bases respectively, with 6 bases between them. Germline V gives CDR1 SGHTA, CDR2 FQGNSA. CDR3 length: 11 amino acids. Using reference TRBV7-2 and TRBJ2-7 for the parts outside the CDR3, the full variable domain is GAGVSQSPSNKVTEKGKDVELRCDPISGHTALYWYRQSLGQGLEFLIYFQGNSAPDKSGLPSDRFSAERTGGSVSTLTIQRTQQEDSAVYLCASSLFGEQYFGPGTRLTVT.

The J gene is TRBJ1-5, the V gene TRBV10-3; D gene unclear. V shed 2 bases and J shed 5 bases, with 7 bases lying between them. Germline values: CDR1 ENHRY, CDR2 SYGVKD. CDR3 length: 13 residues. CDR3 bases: TGTGCCATCAGTGAGGGGCAAGATCAGCCCCAGCATTTT. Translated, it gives CAISEGQDQPQHF.

CDR3 sequence (DNA): TGTGCCAGCAGGCGGGACAGGGGGCAGGGTGGCTACACCTTC. Its translation: CASRRDRGQGGYTF. This chain connects TRBV6-5 to TRBJ1-2; 12 nucleotides line up with TRBD1. There are 14 residues in the CDR3. V lost 6 bases, J lost 7 bases, and 6 bases stayed unmatched. The germline V gene has CDR1 MNHEY and CDR2 SVGAGI.

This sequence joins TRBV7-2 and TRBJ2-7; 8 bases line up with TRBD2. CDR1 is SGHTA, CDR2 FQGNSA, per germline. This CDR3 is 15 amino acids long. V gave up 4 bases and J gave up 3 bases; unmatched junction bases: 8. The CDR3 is CASSSNGGVHYEQYF. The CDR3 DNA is TGTGCCAGCAGCTCCAACGGGGGGGTCCACTACGAGCAGTACTTC. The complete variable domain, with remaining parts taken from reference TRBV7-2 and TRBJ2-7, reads GAGVSQSPSNKVTEKGKDVELRCDPISGHTALYWYRQSLGQGLEFLIYFQGNSAPDKSGLPSDRFSAERTGGSVSTLTIQRTQQEDSAVYLCASSSNGGVHYEQYFGPGTRLTVT.

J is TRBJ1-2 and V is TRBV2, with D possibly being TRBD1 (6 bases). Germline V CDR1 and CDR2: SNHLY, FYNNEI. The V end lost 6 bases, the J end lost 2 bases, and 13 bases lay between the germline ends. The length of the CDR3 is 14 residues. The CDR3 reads CASSETGRNYGYTF. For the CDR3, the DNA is TGTGCCAGCAGCGAGACAGGACGAAACTATGGCTACACCTTC.

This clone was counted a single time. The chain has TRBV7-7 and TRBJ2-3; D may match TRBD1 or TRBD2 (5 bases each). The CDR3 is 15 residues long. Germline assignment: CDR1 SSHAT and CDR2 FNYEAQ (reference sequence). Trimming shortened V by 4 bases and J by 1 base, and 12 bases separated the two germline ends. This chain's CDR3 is CASSYGAGRTDTQYF. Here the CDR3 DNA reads TGTGCCAGCAGCTATGGGGCGGGCCGCACAGATACGCAGTATTTT.

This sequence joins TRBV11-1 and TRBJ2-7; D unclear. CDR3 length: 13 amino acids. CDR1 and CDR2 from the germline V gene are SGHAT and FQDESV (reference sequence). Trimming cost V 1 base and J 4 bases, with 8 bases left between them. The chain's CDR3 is CASSLEMGYEQYF. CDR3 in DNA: TGTGCCAGCAGCTTAGAAATGGGTTACGAGCAGTACTTC.

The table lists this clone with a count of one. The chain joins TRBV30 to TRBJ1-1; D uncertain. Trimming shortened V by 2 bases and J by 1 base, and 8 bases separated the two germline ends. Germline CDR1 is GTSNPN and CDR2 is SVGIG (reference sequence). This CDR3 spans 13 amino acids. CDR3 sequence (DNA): TGTGCCTGGAGTAAGACCGGGAACACTGAAGCTTTCTTT. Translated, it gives CAWSKTGNTEAFF.

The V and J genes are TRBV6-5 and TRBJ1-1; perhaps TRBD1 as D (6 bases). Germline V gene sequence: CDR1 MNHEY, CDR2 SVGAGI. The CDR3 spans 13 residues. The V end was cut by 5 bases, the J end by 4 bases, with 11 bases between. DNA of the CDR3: TGTGCCAGCAGTCACAGGGAATCCACTGAAGCTTTCTTT. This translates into CASSHRESTEAFF.

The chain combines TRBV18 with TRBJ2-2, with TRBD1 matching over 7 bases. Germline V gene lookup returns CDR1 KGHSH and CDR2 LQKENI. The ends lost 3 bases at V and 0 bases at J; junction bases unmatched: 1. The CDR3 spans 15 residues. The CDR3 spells CASSPDRANTGELFF. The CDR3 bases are TGTGCCAGCTCACCCGACAGGGCGAACACCGGGGAGCTGTTTTTT.

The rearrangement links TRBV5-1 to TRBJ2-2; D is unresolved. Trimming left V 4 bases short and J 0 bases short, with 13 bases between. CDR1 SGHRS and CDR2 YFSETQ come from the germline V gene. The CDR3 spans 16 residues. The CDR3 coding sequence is TGCGCCAGCAGCAGTTGGTACGACACGAACACCGGGGAGCTGTTTTTT. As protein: CASSSWYDTNTGELFF.

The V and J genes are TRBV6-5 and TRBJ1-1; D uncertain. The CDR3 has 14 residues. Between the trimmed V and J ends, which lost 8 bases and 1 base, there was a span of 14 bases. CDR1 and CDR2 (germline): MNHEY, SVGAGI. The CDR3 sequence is CASSRRAKNTEAFF. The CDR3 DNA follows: TGTGCCAGCTCCCGCCGCGCCAAGAACACTGAAGCTTTCTTT.

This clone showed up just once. The CDR3 spells CASRRGYSYNEQFF. The CDR3 DNA sequence: TGTGCCAGCCGACGGGGATATTCCTACAATGAGCAGTTCTTC. The chain couples TRBV11-3 to TRBJ2-1; D possibly corresponds to TRBD2 (5 bases). This CDR3 comprises 14 residues. CDR1 is SGHNT, CDR2 YENEEA, per germline. Trimming stripped 8 bases from V and 1 base from J, with 12 bases between.

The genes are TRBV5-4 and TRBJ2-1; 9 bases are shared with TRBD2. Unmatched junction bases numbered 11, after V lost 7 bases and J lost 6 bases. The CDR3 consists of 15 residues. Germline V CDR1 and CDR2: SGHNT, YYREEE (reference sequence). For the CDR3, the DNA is TGTGCCAGCGTAAAGGCCGGGACTAGCCCCAATGAGCAGTTCTTC. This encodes CASVKAGTSPNEQFF.

CDR3 protein: CASKKQGAPNEKLFF. CDR3 bases: TGTGCCAGCAAAAAACAGGGGGCTCCTAATGAAAAACTGTTTTTT. V and J are TRBV2 and TRBJ1-4, with 9 bases that match TRBD1. The CDR3 totals 15 residues. CDR1 and CDR2 (germline): SNHLY, FYNNEI. J was trimmed by 3 bases and V by 7 bases; bases with no gene match: 6.

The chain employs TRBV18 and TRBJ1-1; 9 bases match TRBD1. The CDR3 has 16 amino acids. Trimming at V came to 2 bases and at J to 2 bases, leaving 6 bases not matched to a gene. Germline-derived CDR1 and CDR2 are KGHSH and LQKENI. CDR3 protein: CASSPFRDRENTEAFF. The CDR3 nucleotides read TGTGCCAGCTCACCATTCCGGGACAGGGAAAACACTGAAGCTTTCTTT.

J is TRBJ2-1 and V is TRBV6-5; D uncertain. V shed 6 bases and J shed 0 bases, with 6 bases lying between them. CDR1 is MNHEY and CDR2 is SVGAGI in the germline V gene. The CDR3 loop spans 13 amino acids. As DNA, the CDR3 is TGTGCCAGCAGGGGTCGCTCCTACAATGAGCAGTTCTTC. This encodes CASRGRSYNEQFF.

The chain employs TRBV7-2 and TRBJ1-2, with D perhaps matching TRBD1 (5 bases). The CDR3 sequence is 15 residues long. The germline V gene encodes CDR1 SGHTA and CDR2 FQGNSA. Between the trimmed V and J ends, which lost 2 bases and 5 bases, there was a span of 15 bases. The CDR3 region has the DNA TGTGCCAGCAGCTTATGGGACCCAGCTTGGTATGGCTACACCTTC. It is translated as CASSLWDPAWYGYTF.

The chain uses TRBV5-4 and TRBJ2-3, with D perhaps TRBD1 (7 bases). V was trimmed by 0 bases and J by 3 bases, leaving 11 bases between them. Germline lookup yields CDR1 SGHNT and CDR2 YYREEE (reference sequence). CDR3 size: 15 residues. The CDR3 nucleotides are TGTGCCAGCAGCTTGGAGTCAGGGGGGACAGATACGCAGTATTTT. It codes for CASSLESGGTDTQYF.

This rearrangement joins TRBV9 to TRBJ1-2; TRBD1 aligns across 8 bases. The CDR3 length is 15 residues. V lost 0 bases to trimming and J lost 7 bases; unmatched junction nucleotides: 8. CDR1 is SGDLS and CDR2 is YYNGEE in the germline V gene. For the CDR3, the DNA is TGTGCCAGCAGCGTAGGGACAGGGTCCCCTGGTGGCTACACCTTC. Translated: CASSVGTGSPGGYTF.

The CDR3 sequence: CASSSHRGREQYF. As DNA, the CDR3 is TGTGCCAGCAGCTCGCACAGGGGGCGCGAGCAGTACTTC. The genes are TRBV7-2 and TRBJ2-7; 9 bases fit TRBD1. J gave up 6 bases and V 4 bases, and 4 bases lay outside the gene matches. Germline lookup yields CDR1 SGHTA and CDR2 FQGNSA. The CDR3 consists of 13 residues.

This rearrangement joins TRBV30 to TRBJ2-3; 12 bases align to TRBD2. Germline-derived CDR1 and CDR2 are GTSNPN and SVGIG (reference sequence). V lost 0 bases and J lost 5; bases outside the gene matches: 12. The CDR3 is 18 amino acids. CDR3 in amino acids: CAWSVMGLAGGRRDTQYF. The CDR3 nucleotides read TGTGCCTGGAGTGTAATGGGCCTAGCGGGGGGGCGTAGAGATACGCAGTATTTT.

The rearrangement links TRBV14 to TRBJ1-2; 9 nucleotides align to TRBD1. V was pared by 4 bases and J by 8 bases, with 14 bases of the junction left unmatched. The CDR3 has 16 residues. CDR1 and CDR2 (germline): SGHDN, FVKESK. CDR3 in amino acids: CASSLHPLQGAGGYTF. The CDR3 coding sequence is TGTGCCAGCAGCCTCCACCCCTTACAGGGGGCGGGGGGCTACACCTTC. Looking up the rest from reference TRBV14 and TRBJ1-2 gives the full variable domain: EAGVTQFPSHSVIEKGQTVTLRCDPISGHDNLYWYRRVMGKEIKFLLHFVKESKQDESGMPNNRFLAERTGGTYSTLKVQPAELEDSGVYFCASSLHPLQGAGGYTFGSGTRLTVV.

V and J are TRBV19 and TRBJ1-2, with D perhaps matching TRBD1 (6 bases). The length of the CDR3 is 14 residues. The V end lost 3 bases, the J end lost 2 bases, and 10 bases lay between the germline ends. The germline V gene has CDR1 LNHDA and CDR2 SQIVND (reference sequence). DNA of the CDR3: TGTGCCAGTAGTATTGGCGGGACAAACTATGGCTACACCTTC. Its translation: CASSIGGTNYGYTF.